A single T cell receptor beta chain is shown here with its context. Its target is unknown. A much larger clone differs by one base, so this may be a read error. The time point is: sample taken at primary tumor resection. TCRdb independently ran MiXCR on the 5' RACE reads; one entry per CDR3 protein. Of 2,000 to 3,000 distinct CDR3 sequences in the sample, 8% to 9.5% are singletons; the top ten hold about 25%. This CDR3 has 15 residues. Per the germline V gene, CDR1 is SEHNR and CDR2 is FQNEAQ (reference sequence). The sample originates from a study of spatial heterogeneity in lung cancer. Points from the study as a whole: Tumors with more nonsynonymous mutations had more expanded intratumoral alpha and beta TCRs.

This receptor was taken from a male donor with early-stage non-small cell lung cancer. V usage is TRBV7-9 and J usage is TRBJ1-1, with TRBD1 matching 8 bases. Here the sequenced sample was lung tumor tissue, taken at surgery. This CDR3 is CANSSRQGRDTEAFF. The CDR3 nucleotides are TGTGCCAACAGCTCGCGACAGGGGAGAGACACTGAAGCTTTCTTT.